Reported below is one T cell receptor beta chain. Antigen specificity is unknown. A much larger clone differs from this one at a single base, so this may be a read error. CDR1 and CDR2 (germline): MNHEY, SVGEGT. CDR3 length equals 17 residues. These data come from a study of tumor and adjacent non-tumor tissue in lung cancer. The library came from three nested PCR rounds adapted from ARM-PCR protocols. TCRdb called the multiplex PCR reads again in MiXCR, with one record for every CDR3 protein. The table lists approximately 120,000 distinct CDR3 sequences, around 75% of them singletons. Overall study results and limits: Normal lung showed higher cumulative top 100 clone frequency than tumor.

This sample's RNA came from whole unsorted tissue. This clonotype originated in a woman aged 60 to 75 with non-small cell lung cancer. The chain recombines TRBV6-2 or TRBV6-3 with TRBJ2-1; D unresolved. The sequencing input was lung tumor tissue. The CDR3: CASSPLRRRSSNNEQFF. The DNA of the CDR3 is TGTGCCAGCAGCCCTTTAAGGCGTCGAAGCTCCAACAATGAGCAGTTCTTC.